The clone carrying this T cell receptor (beta chain) was observed many times. Its antigen is undetermined. The CDR3 loop spans 15 amino acids. CDR1 and CDR2 (germline): KGHDR, SFDVKD. Trimming removed 3 bases from V and 4 bases from J; junction bases left unmatched: 7. This entry comes from a study of Graves' ophthalmopathy and Graves' hyperthyroidism. From RNA, the CDR3 regions of TCR beta chains were amplified and sequenced. First-round RT-PCR with HTBI primers preceded a second-round multiplex PCR. TCRdb recomputed calls from the multiplex PCR reads with MiXCR, one row per CDR3 protein. The sample lists 350,000 to 400,000 distinct CDR3 sequences; about a sixth were seen once. Study-level results: Blood repertoires reportedly contained most expanded thyroid clonotypes above 0.001 frequency.

This sequence joins TRBV24-1 and TRBJ2-5, with 7 bases aligning to TRBD1. The source material was peripheral blood. The receptor's source is a woman aged 18 to 35 with Graves' ophthalmopathy. The CDR3 region has the DNA TGTGCCACCAGTGATAACAGGGGCGCGGGAGAGACCCAGTACTTC. Translating it yields CATSDNRGAGETQYF.